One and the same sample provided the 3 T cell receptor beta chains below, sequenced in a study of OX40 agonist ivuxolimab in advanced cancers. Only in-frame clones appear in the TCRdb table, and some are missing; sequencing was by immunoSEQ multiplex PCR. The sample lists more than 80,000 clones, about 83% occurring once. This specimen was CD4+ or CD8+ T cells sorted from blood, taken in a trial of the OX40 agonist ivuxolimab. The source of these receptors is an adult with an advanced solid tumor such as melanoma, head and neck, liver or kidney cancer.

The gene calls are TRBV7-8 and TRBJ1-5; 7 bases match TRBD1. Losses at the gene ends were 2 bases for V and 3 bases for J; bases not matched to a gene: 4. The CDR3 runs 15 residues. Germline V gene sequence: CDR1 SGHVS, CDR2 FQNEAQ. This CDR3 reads CASSLSGQPNQPQHF. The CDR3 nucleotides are TGTGCCAGCAGCTTATCGGGACAGCCCAATCAGCCCCAGCATTTT.

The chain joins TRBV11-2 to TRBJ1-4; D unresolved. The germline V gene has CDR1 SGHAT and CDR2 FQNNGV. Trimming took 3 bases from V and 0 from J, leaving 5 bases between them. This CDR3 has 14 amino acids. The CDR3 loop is CASSFGATNEKLFF. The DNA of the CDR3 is TGTGCCAGCAGCTTCGGTGCAACTAATGAAAAACTGTTTTTT.

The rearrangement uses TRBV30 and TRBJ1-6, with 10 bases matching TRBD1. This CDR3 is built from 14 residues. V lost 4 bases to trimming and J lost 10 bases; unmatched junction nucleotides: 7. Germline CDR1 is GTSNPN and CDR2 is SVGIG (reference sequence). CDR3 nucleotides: TGTGCCTGGAATTGGGACAGGGGTGAATCACCCCTCCACTTT. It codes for CAWNWDRGESPLHF. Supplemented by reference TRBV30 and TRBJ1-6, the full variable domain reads SQTIHQWPATLVQPVGSPLSLECTVEGTSNPNLYWYRQAAGRGLQLLFYSVGIGQISSEVPQNLSASRPQDRQFILSSKKLLLSDSGFYLCAWNWDRGESPLHFGNGTRLTVT.